The 18 T cell receptor beta chains below come from one sample, sequenced in a study of cytomegalovirus exposure and HLA in healthy donors. Primers for the PCR totalled 60 Vbeta and 13 Jbeta. Method: immunoSEQ multiplex PCR; TCRdb's copy keeps in-frame clones and lacks some. The sample yields about 150,000 clones, approximately 73% seen once. The sample taken for sequencing was PBMCs. These TCRs come from a woman under 30 in good health and CMV-seronegative.

This rearrangement joins TRBV9 to TRBJ2-1, with 9 bases lining up with TRBD2. The CDR3 length is 15 residues. The germline CDR1 and CDR2 sequences are SGDLS and YYNGEE. The junction had 7 bases not matched to a gene; V was cut back by 2 bases and J by 7 bases. CDR3 in amino acids: CASSVSGGRENEQFF. The CDR3 DNA sequence: TGTGCCAGCAGCGTCTCTGGCGGGAGGGAAAATGAGCAGTTCTTC.

This clone was found a few times. The chain is built from TRBV27 and TRBJ1-2; D remains ambiguous. Trimming pared 2 bases from V and 8 bases from J, leaving 12 bases between. CDR3 length equals 13 residues. The germline V gene encodes CDR1 MNHEY and CDR2 SMNVEV (reference sequence). CDR3 bases: TGTGCCAGCAGTTTAGGAGGGTATGGAGGCTACACCTTC. As protein: CASSLGGYGGYTF.

J is TRBJ1-6 and V is TRBV11-2; D gene unclear. The V end was cut by 4 bases, the J end by 5 bases, with 15 bases between. This CDR3 has 16 amino acids. Germline V gene data show CDR1 as SGHAT and CDR2 as FQNNGV. CDR3 sequence: CASSSLRAGNNSPLHF. In DNA, the CDR3 is TGTGCCAGCAGCTCTCTGCGGGCAGGAAATAATTCACCCCTCCACTTT.

This sequence joins TRBV5-1 and TRBJ2-4; 9 nucleotides align to TRBD1. The V gene end was trimmed by 2 bases and the J gene end by 0 bases; junction bases not matched to a gene: 3. The CDR3 runs 16 residues. Germline loops: CDR1 SGHRS, CDR2 YFSETQ. The CDR3 DNA sequence: TGCGCCAGCAGCTTAACAGGGGGCATAGCCAAAAACATTCAGTACTTC. Amino acid sequence: CASSLTGGIAKNIQYF.

There are a few counts of this clone. V usage is TRBV7-2 and J usage is TRBJ1-4; the D is unclear. Germline loops: CDR1 SGHTA, CDR2 FQGNSA. Trimming removed 5 bases from V and 2 bases from J, with 15 bases in between. There are 16 residues in the CDR3. The CDR3 nucleotides read TGTGCCAGCAGCCCCCGTCGGCGGAGCACTAATGAAAAACTGTTTTTT. Translation: CASSPRRRSTNEKLFF.

This clone was picked up a small number of times. The gene calls are TRBV6-5 and TRBJ2-7; D is unresolved. Trimming left V 5 bases short and J 6 bases short, with 11 bases between. The CDR3 runs 12 residues. CDR1 is MNHEY, CDR2 SVGAGI, per germline. The CDR3 spells CASSLSPSEQYF. As DNA, the CDR3 is TGTGCCAGCAGTCTCTCCCCGTCCGAGCAGTACTTC.

This clone has just a few counts. This rearrangement joins TRBV5-1 to TRBJ2-7, with 9 bases aligning to TRBD1. The length of the CDR3 is 17 residues. The V and J ends lost 4 bases and 5 bases, in that order; junction bases with no gene match: 16. Germline CDR1 reads SGHRS; CDR2 reads YFSETQ. In DNA form, the CDR3 reads TGCGCCAGCAGCCGCTTACGAACAGGGGGCGTAAAAGACGAGCAGTACTTC. Residues: CASSRLRTGGVKDEQYF.

This clone came up once. The chain uses TRBV11-2 and TRBJ2-5; maybe TRBD2 (6 bases). With 7 bases removed from V and 3 bases from J, the gap between germline ends came to 21 bases. The CDR3 has 16 amino acids. The germline V gene encodes CDR1 SGHAT and CDR2 FQNNGV. CDR3 bases: TGTGCCAGCAACCCGGAGCTGGGACTGCCGAAAGAGACCCAGTACTTC. Protein sequence: CASNPELGLPKETQYF.

V and J are TRBV6-6 and TRBJ2-7; 9 positions match TRBD1. This CDR3 comprises 16 residues. V lost 2 bases and J lost 2; bases outside the gene matches: 7. Germline-derived CDR1 and CDR2 are MNHNY and SVGAGI (reference sequence). The CDR3 bases are TGTGCCAGCAGTTACCCCCCGGGACAGGGACCCTACGAGCAGTACTTC. Translated, it gives CASSYPPGQGPYEQYF.

The V call is TRBV4-2, the J call TRBJ1-4, with D perhaps matching TRBD1 (5 bases). The CDR3 length is 14 residues. Germline V gene lookup returns CDR1 LGHNA and CDR2 YNFKEQ. Trimming cost V 1 base and J 7 bases, with 10 bases left between them. CDR3 sequence (DNA): TGTGCCAGCAGCCAAGGGGGGAGGAGTGAAAAACTGTTTTTT. It encodes CASSQGGRSEKLFF.

This chain uses TRBV5-5 with TRBJ2-7; TRBD1 matches 8 bases. CDR3 length equals 13 residues. Unmatched junction bases numbered 2, after V lost 2 bases and J lost 4 bases. Germline V lookup: CDR1 SGHKS, CDR2 YYEKEE (reference sequence). CDR3 loop: CASSFQGAYEQYF. CDR3 in DNA: TGTGCCAGCAGCTTTCAGGGGGCATACGAGCAGTACTTC.

The chain has TRBV4-1 and TRBJ1-1; no reliable D call. Trimming shortened V by 0 bases and J by 2 bases, and 10 bases separated the two germline ends. The V gene's germline CDR1 is MGHRA and CDR2 YSYEKL. This CDR3 is 15 amino acids long. CDR3 region: CASSQDFAGNTEAFF. CDR3 nucleotide sequence: TGCGCCAGCAGCCAAGATTTTGCGGGAAACACTGAAGCTTTCTTT.

The chain links TRBV25-1 to TRBJ1-1; the D gene is possibly TRBD1 (6 bases). Trimming cost V 3 bases and J 0 bases, with 11 bases left between them. Per the germline V gene, CDR1 is MGHDK and CDR2 is SYGVNS. This CDR3 comprises 15 residues. CDR3 residues: CASSDLTGMNTEAFF. Written as DNA, the CDR3 is TGTGCCAGCAGTGACCTTACAGGGATGAACACTGAAGCTTTCTTT. Using reference TRBV25-1 and TRBJ1-1 for the parts outside the CDR3, the full variable domain is EADIYQTPRYLVIGTGKKITLECSQTMGHDKMYWYQQDPGMELHLIHYSYGVNSTEKGDLSSESTVSRIRTEHFPLTLESARPSHTSQYLCASSDLTGMNTEAFFGQGTRLTVV.

The chain is built from TRBV7-3 and TRBJ1-1; the match to TRBD1 covers 9 bases. Germline V gene sequence: CDR1 SGHTA, CDR2 FQGTGA. The J segment lost 8 bases and the V segment lost 3 bases, leaving 1 base of the junction unmatched. This CDR3 comprises 12 residues. The CDR3 region has the DNA TGTGCCAGCAGCTTCACAGGGGGCGAAGCTTTCTTT. Its protein product is CASSFTGGEAFF. The variable domain in full, with the rest retrieved from reference TRBV7-3 and TRBJ1-1, is GAGVSQTPSNKVTEKGKYVELRCDPISGHTALYWYRQSLGQGPEFLIYFQGTGAADDSGLPNDRFFAVRPEGSVSTLKIQRTERGDSAVYLCASSFTGGEAFFGQGTRLTVV.

The V and J genes are TRBV28 and TRBJ1-1; D uncertain. Germline CDR1 reads MDHEN; CDR2 reads SYDVKM. Trimming shortened V by 2 bases and J by 7 bases, and 8 bases separated the two germline ends. There are 12 residues in the CDR3. For the CDR3, the DNA is TGTGCCAGCAGTTTACAAGTCGGTGAAGCTTTCTTT. Protein: CASSLQVGEAFF. The full variable domain, completed using reference TRBV28 and TRBJ1-1, is DVKVTQSSRYLVKRTGEKVFLECVQDMDHENMFWYRQDPGLGLRLIYFSYDVKMKEKGDIPEGYSVSREKKERFSLILESASTNQTSMYLCASSLQVGEAFFGQGTRLTVV.

The chain joins TRBV2 to TRBJ1-5, with D perhaps matching TRBD1 (5 bases). The germline CDR1 and CDR2 sequences are SNHLY and FYNNEI. V was cut by 4 bases and J by 7 bases, with 14 bases left in between. The CDR3 contains 14 residues. CDR3 residues: CASSGGGANQPQHF. In nucleotides, the CDR3 is TGTGCCAGCAGTGGGGGAGGGGCTAACCAGCCCCAGCATTTT.

The chain combines TRBV2 with TRBJ1-1, with D possibly TRBD1 on 5 matching bases. Per germline, CDR1 SNHLY and CDR2 FYNNEI. This CDR3 contains 14 residues. Trimming removed 7 bases from V and 4 bases from J, with 16 bases in between. Here the CDR3 reads CASMAGEGRTEAFF. The DNA of the CDR3 is TGTGCCAGCATGGCCGGGGAGGGGCGCACTGAAGCTTTCTTT.

The chain couples TRBV27 to TRBJ2-2, with D tentatively TRBD2 (7 bases). The CDR3 covers 13 residues. Trimming took 3 bases from V and 6 from J, leaving 8 bases between them. CDR1 MNHEY and CDR2 SMNVEV come from the germline V gene (reference sequence). CDR3 DNA sequence: TGTGCCAGCAGTTTGGGGGGGCCCGGGGAGCTGTTTTTT. This translates into CASSLGGPGELFF.